The 29 T cell receptor beta chains listed next were all sequenced from one sample in a study of tumor and adjacent non-tumor tissue in lung cancer. RNA was extracted from bulk tissue without any cell sorting. TCRbeta libraries were built with three rounds of nested PCR, modified from ARM-PCR. Each CDR3 protein is one row after TCRdb ran MiXCR on the multiplex PCR reads. The repertoire holds 65,000 to 75,000 distinct CDR3 sequences, with about 80% as singletons. The sample was lung tumor tissue. The source is a man aged 55 to 69 with non-small cell lung cancer.

With regard to this clonotype: A junction end diverges from the germline sequence, so it may reflect a read error. The J gene is TRBJ2-3, the V gene TRBV11-1, with a weak D call TRBD2 (6 bases). The CDR3 has 16 residues. Per the germline V gene, CDR1 is SGHAT and CDR2 is FQDESV (reference sequence). For the CDR3, the DNA is TGTGCCAGCGGCTTGACTAGTGGGGCCAGCACAGATACGCAGTATTTT. Protein sequence: CASGLTSGASTDTQYF.

About this clonotype itself: One junction end does not reproduce the germline sequence, and a read error may be involved. The rearrangement links TRBV29-1 to TRBJ2-1, with D possibly TRBD2 on 6 matching bases. The V gene's germline CDR1 is SQVTM and CDR2 ANQGSEA. The CDR3 sequence is 16 residues long. The CDR3 bases are TGCAGCGTTGAGTCCATACTAGCAGGCGATTACAATGAACAGTTCTTC. Amino acid sequence: CSVESILAGDYNEQFF.

Remarks on this clonotype: One end of the junction does not line up with germline, which may come from a read error. This sequence joins TRBV20-1 and TRBJ1-2; possible D gene TRBD1, 5 bases. The CDR3 runs to 12 residues. The germline gives CDR1 DFQATT, CDR2 SNEGSKA (reference sequence). CDR3 sequence (DNA): TGCACTGCCTACGGCGGGGGTTATGGCTACATCTTC. Its protein is CTAYGGGYGYIF.

Details on this clonotype: The junction departs from the called germline gene at one end, perhaps through a read error. The chain uses TRBV5-5 and TRBJ2-7; D is unclear. The CDR3 covers 14 residues. Germline lookup yields CDR1 SGHKS and CDR2 YYEKEE (reference sequence). The CDR3 DNA follows: TGTGCCAGCAGCTTGGCCACGAAAACCTACGAGCAGTATTTC. Its translation: CASSLATKTYEQYF.

On this clonotype: A read error is likely, as this CDR3 ends without the conserved phenylalanine or tryptophan. This chain connects TRBV20-1 to TRBJ2-4; D is undetermined. V was pared by 1 base and J by 10 bases, with 11 bases between. Germline V gives CDR1 DFQATT, CDR2 SNEGSKA (reference sequence). CDR3 length: 12 amino acids. For the CDR3, the DNA is TGCAGTGCTAGAGGCCCGGAAAGAATTCAGTACTTA. Its translation: CSARGPERIQYL.

A remark on this clonotype: The junction shows a germline mismatch at one end, possibly a read error. DNA for the CDR3: TGTGCCAGCAGCAGAAGACTTTTGACTGGACCAACCTACAAGCAGTACTTC. This sequence encodes CASSRRLLTGPTYKQYF. The chain is built from TRBV6-1 and TRBJ2-7; no definite D call. The CDR3 is 17 residues long. Germline CDR1 MNHNS, CDR2 SASEGT.

Remarks on this clonotype: A read error may account for a junction end that differs from germline. The chain is built from TRBV20-1 and TRBJ2-2; perhaps TRBD1 as D (6 bases). The CDR3 covers 14 residues. Germline V CDR1 and CDR2: DFQATT, SNEGSKA (reference sequence). The CDR3 is CSAYSTGNTRELFF. DNA of the CDR3: TGTAGTGCTTATTCTACAGGGAACACCAGGGAGCTGTTTTTT.

A remark on this clonotype: A junction boundary mismatches the germline segment, possibly from a read error. The V gene is TRBV6-1, the J gene TRBJ1-6, with a tentative D call TRBD1 (5 bases). This CDR3 is 17 amino acids long. The germline gives CDR1 MNHNS, CDR2 SASEGT. This CDR3 is CASTEEGRSRYNSPLHF. CDR3 nucleotides: TGTGCCAGCACTGAAGAGGGGCGGAGTCGATATAATTCACCACTCCACTTT.

This clonotype is medium-sized by share. The V gene is TRBV10-3, the J gene TRBJ2-7; 9 bases are a match to TRBD2. The V and J ends lost 3 bases and 0 bases, in that order; junction bases with no gene match: 3. CDR1 is ENHRY, CDR2 SYGVKD, per germline. The CDR3 totals 15 residues. CDR3 DNA: TGTGCCATCAGTGACTTTAGCGGGAGCTCCTACGAGCAGTACTTC. Protein product: CAISDFSGSSYEQYF.

As to this clonotype: Germline and junction disagree at one end, which may indicate a read error. The V and J genes are TRBV6-6 and TRBJ2-5, with TRBD1 identical over 8 bases. Germline V gives CDR1 MNHNY, CDR2 SVGAGI (reference sequence). The CDR3 totals 15 residues. The CDR3 loop reads CTSSWAGQGDETHYF. The CDR3 nucleotides read TGTACCAGTAGTTGGGCCGGACAGGGAGACGAGACCCATTACTTC.

This clonotype was seen more than once but under ten times. The rearrangement links TRBV20-1 to TRBJ2-1; D gene uncertain. Germline assignment: CDR1 DFQATT and CDR2 SNEGSKA (reference sequence). V gave up 3 bases and J gave up 1 base, with 10 bases separating them. This CDR3 is 14 amino acids long. Written as DNA, the CDR3 is TGCAGTGCTAGGGGAATAGATTCCTACAATGAGCAGTTCTTC. Its protein product is CSARGIDSYNEQFF.

Turning to this clonotype: This CDR3 fails to terminate in the conserved phenylalanine or tryptophan, so it likely reflects a read error. The V gene is TRBV20-1, the J gene TRBJ2-1, with no clear D. V was cut by 0 bases and J by 8 bases, with 11 bases left in between. From germline, CDR1 is DFQATT and CDR2 SNEGSKA (reference sequence). The CDR3 is 13 residues long. The CDR3 protein is CSARDLPYDEQFL. The CDR3 nucleotides are TGCAGTGCTAGAGATTTGCCGTACGATGAGCAGTTCCTC.

This sequence joins TRBV29-1 and TRBJ2-6; TRBD2 might be the D (5 bases). CDR1 and CDR2 from the germline V gene are SQVTM and ANQGSEA. This CDR3 has 15 residues. CDR3 sequence (DNA): TGCAGTGTGAGGGTTCCTCGTTCGGGGGCCAACGTCCTGACTTTC. Translating it yields CSVRVPRSGANVLTF.

Comment on this clonotype: The germline gene is not matched at one end of the junction; a read error may be the cause. This chain connects TRBV20-1 to TRBJ1-4; 10 bases are a match to TRBD1. This CDR3 spans 12 amino acids. Looked up from germline, CDR1 is DFQATT and CDR2 is SNEGSKA (reference sequence). The CDR3 sequence: CSTRQGAERLFF. CDR3 bases: TGCAGTACTAGACAGGGGGCTGAAAGACTGTTTTTT.

This clonotype showed up just once. It is likely a read error, because the conserved phenylalanine at the end of the CDR3 is missing. The V and J genes are TRBV6-6 and TRBJ1-5; D might be TRBD1 (6 bases). Germline-derived CDR1 and CDR2 are MNHNY and SVGAGI (reference sequence). V gave up 5 bases and J gave up 3 bases, with 17 bases separating them. There are 16 residues in the CDR3. CDR3 nucleotide sequence: TGTGCCAGCAGTGGGAGAGACAGGAGGGACAATCAGCCCCAGCATTCT. Residues: CASSGRDRRDNQPQHS.

Of note for this clonotype: The CDR3 does not close with the conserved phenylalanine or tryptophan, likely indicating a read error. The chain carries TRBV6-5 and TRBJ2-7, with D perhaps TRBD1 (6 bases). Germline CDR1 reads MNHEY; CDR2 reads SVGAGI. CDR3 length: 13 amino acids. V was shortened by 4 bases and J by 10 bases, with 17 bases between the two germline ends. The CDR3 spells CASSLTGLGEQYI. In nucleotides, the CDR3 is TGTGCCAGCAGTTTAACAGGGTTGGGCGAACAGTACATC.

Note on this clonotype: At one end the junction does not follow the germline gene, possibly because of a read error. The J gene is TRBJ2-6, the V gene TRBV29-1; the D gene is possibly TRBD1 (5 bases). The germline V gene has CDR1 SQVTM and CDR2 ANQGSEA. The CDR3 covers 16 residues. Written as DNA, the CDR3 is TGCAGCGTTGAAGATCGCGCAAGGGCTGGGGCCAACGTCCTAAATTTC. It is translated as CSVEDRARAGANVLNF.

This clonotype was picked up a small number of times. At one boundary the junction diverges from the germline segment, which might be a read error. This rearrangement joins TRBV20-1 to TRBJ2-7; unclear D gene. The CDR3 contains 10 residues. Germline lookup yields CDR1 DFQATT and CDR2 SNEGSKA (reference sequence). CDR3 sequence: CSAGSYEQYF. The CDR3 nucleotides read TGTAGTGCTGGGTCCTACGAGCAGTACTTC.

With respect to this clonotype: A much larger clone differs from this one at a single base, so this may be a read error. The chain has TRBV2 and TRBJ2-1; tentatively, D is TRBD2 (6 bases). The germline V gene has CDR1 SNHLY and CDR2 FYNNEI. The CDR3 loop spans 14 amino acids. The CDR3 loop reads CATSVTRGYNEQFF. In DNA, the CDR3 is TGTGCCACCAGTGTAACGCGGGGCTACAATGAGCAGTTCTTC.

On this clonotype itself: A junction boundary mismatches the germline segment, possibly from a read error. V gene TRBV5-5 combines with J gene TRBJ1-1, with D unclear. Germline values: CDR1 SGHKS, CDR2 YYEKEE (reference sequence). The CDR3 has 12 residues. The CDR3 DNA reads TGTGACAGCAGCTTAAGGAACACTGAAGCTTTTTTT. Translating it yields CDSSLRNTEAFF.

Concerning this clonotype itself: The junction does not match germline at one end; this may be a read error. This chain uses TRBV6-6 with TRBJ2-1; TRBD2 aligns across 7 bases. The CDR3 totals 15 residues. Germline CDR1 MNHNY, CDR2 SVGAGI (reference sequence). CDR3 residues: CASSLSQRDWNGQFF. Written as DNA, the CDR3 is TGTGCCAGCAGTCTTTCCCAGCGGGACTGGAATGGGCAGTTCTTC.

This clonotype occurred many times. V gene TRBV5-5 combines with J gene TRBJ2-1, with 7 bases fitting TRBD2. Germline CDR1 and CDR2: SGHKS and YYEKEE (reference sequence). This CDR3 has 17 residues. The ends lost 0 bases at V and 3 bases at J; junction bases unmatched: 9. The CDR3 here is CASSLVLMREGYNEQFF. The CDR3 nucleotides are TGTGCCAGCAGCTTGGTCCTTATGAGGGAGGGCTACAATGAGCAGTTCTTC.

In the case of this clonotype: Sequence at one end of the junction differs from germline and may be a read error. The chain recombines TRBV12-3 or TRBV12-4 with TRBJ2-3; 8 nucleotides match TRBD2. The CDR3 extends over 14 amino acids. CDR3 amino acids: CASSLSGGPDMQYF. CDR3 nucleotide sequence: TGTGCCAGCAGTTTATCGGGAGGGCCGGATATGCAGTACTTT.

This clonotype was observed a handful of times. This likely comes from a read error, as the CDR3 has no conserved phenylalanine or tryptophan at its end. The limits of the CDR3 on the DNA are not certain, so only TCRdb's listed CDR3 is given. This chain joins TRBV6-1 and TRBJ2-7; the D call in the table, TRBD2, was not verified against the DNA. The CDR3 numbers 14 amino acids, ends counted. The germline gives CDR1 MNHNS, CDR2 SASEGT. The CDR3 sequence: CASSEASAPTRGHL.

Concerning this clonotype itself: The junction departs from germline at one end; a sequencing error may be responsible. The chain uses TRBV6-1 and TRBJ2-6; D may correspond to TRBD1 or TRBD2 (5 bases each). The CDR3 sequence is 19 residues long. CDR1 and CDR2 from the germline V gene are MNHNS and SASEGT. CDR3 coding DNA: TGTGCCAGGAGTGAAGCGCTTAGGTCCGGGACGAGGAGGGCCAACGTCCTGACTTTC. It specifies CARSEALRSGTRRANVLTF.

The rearrangement joins TRBV9 to TRBJ1-1; TRBD1 is a possible D gene (6 bases). Trimming pared 3 bases from V and 11 bases from J, leaving 17 bases between. The CDR3 consists of 13 residues. Germline V CDR1 and CDR2: SGDLS, YYNGEE. CDR3 region: CASSAQGRIEAFF. CDR3 nucleotides: TGTGCCAGCAGCGCCCAGGGGCGCATTGAGGCTTTCTTT.

This clonotype was counted between two and nine times. J is TRBJ2-3 and V is TRBV2, with TRBD2 identical over 16 bases. Looked up from germline, CDR1 is SNHLY and CDR2 is FYNNEI. This CDR3 has 17 residues. With 7 bases clipped from V and 2 bases from J, the junction kept 6 bases outside the gene matches. CDR3 protein: CASKLGTSGRVTDTQYF. CDR3 DNA sequence: TGTGCCAGCAAGCTGGGGACTAGCGGGAGGGTCACAGATACGCAGTATTTT.

The gene calls are TRBV28 and TRBJ1-5; D is possibly TRBD1 (6 bases). V was cut by 4 bases and J by 2 bases, with 18 bases left in between. Germline V gives CDR1 MDHEN, CDR2 SYDVKM. This CDR3 spans 17 amino acids. DNA for the CDR3: TGTGCCAGCAGTTGGGCGGAGGGGGGATGTGGCAATCAGCCCCAGCATTTT. Protein: CASSWAEGGCGNQPQHF.

J is TRBJ2-5 and V is TRBV6-2 or TRBV6-3, with D possibly TRBD2 on 5 matching bases. CDR3 length: 13 residues. Trimming took off 10 bases at V and 4 bases at J, with 16 bases between the two ends. Germline-derived CDR1 and CDR2 are MNHEY and SVGEGT. For the CDR3, the DNA is TGTGCCATCAGCCTCGAGGGAGTAGAGACCCAGTACTTC. Translation: CAISLEGVETQYF.